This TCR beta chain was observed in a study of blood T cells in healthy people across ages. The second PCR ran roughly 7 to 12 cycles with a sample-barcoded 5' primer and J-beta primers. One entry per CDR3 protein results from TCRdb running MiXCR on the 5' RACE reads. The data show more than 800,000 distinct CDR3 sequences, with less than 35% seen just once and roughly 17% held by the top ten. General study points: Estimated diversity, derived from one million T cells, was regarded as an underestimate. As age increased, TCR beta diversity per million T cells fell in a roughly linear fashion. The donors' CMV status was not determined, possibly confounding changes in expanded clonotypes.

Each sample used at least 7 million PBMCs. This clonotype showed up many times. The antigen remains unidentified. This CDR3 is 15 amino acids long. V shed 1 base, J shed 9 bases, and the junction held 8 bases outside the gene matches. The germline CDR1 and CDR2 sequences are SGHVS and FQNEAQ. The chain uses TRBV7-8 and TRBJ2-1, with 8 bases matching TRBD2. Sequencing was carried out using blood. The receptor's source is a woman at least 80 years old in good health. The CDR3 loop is CASSLGGGLATEQFF. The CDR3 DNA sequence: TGTGCCAGCAGCTTAGGGGGTGGACTAGCCACTGAGCAGTTCTTC.